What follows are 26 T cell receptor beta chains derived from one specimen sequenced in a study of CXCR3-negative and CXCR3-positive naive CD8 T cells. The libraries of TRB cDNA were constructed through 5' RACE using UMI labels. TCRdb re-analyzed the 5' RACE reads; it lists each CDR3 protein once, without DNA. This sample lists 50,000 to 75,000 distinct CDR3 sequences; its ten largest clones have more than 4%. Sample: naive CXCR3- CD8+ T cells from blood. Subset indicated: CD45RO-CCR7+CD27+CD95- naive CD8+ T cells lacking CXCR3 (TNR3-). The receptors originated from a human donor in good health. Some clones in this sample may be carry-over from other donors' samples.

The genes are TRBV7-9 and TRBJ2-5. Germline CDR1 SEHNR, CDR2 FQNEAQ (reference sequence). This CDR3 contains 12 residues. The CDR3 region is CASSLAGETQYF. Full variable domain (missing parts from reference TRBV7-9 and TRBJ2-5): DTGVSQNPRHKITKRGQNVTFRCDPISEHNRLYWYRQTLGQGPEFLTYFQNEAQLEKSRLLSDRFSAERPKGSFSTLEIQRTEQGDSAMYLCASSLAGETQYFGPGTRLLVL.

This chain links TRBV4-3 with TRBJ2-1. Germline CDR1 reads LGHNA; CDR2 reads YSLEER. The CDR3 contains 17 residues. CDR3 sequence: CASSQDSYVDSYNEQFF.

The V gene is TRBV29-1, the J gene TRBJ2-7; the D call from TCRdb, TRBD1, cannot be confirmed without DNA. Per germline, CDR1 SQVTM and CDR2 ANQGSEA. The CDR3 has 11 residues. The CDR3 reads CSASTGREQYF.

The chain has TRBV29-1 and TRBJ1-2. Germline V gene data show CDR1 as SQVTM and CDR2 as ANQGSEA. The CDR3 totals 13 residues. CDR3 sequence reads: CSSGPLGSIGYTF.

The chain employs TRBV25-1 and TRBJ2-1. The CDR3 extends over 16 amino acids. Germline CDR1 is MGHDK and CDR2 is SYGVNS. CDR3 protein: CASSELGRHSYNEQFF.

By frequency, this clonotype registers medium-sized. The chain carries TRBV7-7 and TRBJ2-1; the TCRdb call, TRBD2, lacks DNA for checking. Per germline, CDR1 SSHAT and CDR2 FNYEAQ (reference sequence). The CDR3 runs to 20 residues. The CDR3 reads CASSLGPPRASGRLVDEQFF.

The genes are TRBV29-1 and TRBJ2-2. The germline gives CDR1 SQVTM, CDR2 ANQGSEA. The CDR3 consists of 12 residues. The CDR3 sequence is CSVAQSPGELFF.

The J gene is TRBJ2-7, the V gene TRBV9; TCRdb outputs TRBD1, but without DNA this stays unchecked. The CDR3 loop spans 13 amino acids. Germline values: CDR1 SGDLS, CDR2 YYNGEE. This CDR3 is CASSGGQGYEQYF.

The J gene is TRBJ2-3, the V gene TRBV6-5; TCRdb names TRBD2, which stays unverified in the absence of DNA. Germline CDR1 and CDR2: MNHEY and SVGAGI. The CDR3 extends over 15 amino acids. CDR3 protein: CASSYTSGRTDTQYF.

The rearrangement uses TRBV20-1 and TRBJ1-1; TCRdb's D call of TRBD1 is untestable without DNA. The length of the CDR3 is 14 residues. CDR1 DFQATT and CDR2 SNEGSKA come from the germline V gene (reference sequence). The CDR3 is CSARPSDRVTEAFF.

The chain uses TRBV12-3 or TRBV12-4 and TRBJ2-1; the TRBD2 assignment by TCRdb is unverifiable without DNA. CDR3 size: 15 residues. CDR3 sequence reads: CASTTGLAGESEQFF.

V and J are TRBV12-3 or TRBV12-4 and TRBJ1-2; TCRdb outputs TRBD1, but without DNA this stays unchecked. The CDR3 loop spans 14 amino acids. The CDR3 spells CAIRVPGQGDGYTF.

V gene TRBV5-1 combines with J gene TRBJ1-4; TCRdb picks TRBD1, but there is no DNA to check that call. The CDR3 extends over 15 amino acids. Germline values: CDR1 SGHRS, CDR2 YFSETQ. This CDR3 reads CASSSGQGAGEKLFF. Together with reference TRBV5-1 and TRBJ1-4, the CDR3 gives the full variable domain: KAGVTQTPRYLIKTRGQQVTLSCSPISGHRSVSWYQQTPGQGLQFLFEYFSETQRNKGNFPGRFSGRQFSNSRSEMNVSTLELGDSALYLCASSSGQGAGEKLFFGSGTQLSVL.

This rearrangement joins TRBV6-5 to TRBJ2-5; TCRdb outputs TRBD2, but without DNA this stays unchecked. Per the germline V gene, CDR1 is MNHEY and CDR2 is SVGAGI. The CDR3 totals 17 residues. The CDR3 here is CASSYTSGGYRGETQYF.

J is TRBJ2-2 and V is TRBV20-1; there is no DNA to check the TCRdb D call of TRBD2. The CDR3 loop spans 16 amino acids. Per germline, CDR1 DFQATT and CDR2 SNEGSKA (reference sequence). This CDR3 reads CSARGLAGSNTGELFF.

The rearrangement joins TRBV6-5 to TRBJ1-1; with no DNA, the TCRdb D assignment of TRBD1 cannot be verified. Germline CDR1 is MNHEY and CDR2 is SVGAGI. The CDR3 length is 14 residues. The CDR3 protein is CASSYKFTGLEALF.

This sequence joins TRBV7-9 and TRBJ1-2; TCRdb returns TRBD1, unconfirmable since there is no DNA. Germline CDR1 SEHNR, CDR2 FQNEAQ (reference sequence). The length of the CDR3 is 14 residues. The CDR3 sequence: CASSPPQGRDGYTF.

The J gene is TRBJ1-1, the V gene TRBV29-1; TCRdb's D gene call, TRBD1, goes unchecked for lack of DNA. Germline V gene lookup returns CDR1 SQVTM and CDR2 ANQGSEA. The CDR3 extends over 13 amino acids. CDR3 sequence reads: CSAEQGAGTEAFF.

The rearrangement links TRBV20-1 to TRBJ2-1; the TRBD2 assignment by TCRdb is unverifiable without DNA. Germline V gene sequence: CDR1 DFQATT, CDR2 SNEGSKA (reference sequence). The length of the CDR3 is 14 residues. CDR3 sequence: CSARSPLAEHEQFF.

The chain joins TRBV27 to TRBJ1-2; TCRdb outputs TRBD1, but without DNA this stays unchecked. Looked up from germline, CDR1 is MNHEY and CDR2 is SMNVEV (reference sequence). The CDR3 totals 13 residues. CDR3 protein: CASSLARGGGYTF.

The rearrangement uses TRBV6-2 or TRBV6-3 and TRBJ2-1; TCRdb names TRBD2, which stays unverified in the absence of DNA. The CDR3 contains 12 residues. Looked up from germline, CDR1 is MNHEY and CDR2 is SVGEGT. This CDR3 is CASSPPALEQFF.

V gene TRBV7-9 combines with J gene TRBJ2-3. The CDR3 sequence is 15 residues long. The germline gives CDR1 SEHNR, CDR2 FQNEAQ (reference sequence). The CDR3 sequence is CASSLSLASTDTQYF.

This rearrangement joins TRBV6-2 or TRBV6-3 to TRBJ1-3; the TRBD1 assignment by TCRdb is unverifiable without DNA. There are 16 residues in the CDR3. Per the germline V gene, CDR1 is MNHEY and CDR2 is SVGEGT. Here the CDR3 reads CASSYSISGPGNTIYF.

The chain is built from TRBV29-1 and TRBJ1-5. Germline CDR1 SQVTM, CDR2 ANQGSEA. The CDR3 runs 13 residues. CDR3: CSVGGSTGQPQHF.

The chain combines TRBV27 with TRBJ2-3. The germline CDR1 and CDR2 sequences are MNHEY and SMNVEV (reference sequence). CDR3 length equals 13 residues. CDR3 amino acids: CASSHPSTDTQYF.

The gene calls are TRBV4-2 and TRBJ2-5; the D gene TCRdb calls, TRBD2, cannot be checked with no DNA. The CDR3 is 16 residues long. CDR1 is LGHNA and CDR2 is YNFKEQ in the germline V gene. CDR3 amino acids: CASSQVLGGAGETQYF.